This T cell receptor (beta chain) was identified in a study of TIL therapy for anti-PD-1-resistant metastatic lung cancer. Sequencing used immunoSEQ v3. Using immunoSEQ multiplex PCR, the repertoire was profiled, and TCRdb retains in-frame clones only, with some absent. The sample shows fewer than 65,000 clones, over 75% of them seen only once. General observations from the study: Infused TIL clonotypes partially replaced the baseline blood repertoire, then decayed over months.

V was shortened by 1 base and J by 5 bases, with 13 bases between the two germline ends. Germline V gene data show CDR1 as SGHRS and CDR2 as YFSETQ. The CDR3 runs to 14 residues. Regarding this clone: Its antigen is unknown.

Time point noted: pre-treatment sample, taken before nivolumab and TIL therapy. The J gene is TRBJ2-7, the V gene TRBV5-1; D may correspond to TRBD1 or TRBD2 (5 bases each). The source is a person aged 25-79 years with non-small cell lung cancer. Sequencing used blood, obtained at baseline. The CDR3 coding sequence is TGCGCCAGCAGCTTGTACGGGGCTGGGAACGAGCAGTACTTC. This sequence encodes CASSLYGAGNEQYF. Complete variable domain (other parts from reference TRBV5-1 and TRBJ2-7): KAGVTQTPRYLIKTRGQQVTLSCSPISGHRSVSWYQQTPGQGLQFLFEYFSETQRNKGNFPGRFSGRQFSNSRSEMNVSTLELGDSALYLCASSLYGAGNEQYFGPGTRLTVT.